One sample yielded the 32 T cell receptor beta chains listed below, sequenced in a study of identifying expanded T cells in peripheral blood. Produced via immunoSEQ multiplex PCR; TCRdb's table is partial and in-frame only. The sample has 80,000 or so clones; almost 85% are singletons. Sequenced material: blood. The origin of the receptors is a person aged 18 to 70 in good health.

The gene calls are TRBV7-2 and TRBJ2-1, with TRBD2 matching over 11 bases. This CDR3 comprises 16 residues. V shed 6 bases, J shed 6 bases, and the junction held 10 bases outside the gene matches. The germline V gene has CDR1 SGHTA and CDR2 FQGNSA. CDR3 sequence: CASRGFGTSGFNEQFF. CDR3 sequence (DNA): TGTGCCAGCAGGGGCTTTGGGACTAGCGGCTTCAATGAGCAGTTCTTC.

The CDR3 DNA reads TGTGCCAGCACCCTACGGGGGCTTGGTAATTCACCCCTCCACTTT. Encoded protein: CASTLRGLGNSPLHF. The chain combines TRBV6-5 with TRBJ1-6, with D perhaps matching TRBD1 (6 bases). Germline assignment: CDR1 MNHEY and CDR2 SVGAGI. CDR3 length: 15 residues. Between the trimmed V and J ends, which lost 7 bases and 6 bases, there was a span of 16 bases.

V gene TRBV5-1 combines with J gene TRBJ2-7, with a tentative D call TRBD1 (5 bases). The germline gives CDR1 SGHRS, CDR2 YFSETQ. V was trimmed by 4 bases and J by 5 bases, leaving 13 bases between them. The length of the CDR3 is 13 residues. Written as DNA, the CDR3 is TGCGCCAGCAGCGCTAGGGGTCGCAACGAGCAGTACTTC. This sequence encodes CASSARGRNEQYF.

The CDR3 DNA reads as TGTGCCAGCAGCTCCCGAGACAAGAACACCGGGGAGCTGTTTTTT. Amino acid sequence: CASSSRDKNTGELFF. The V and J genes are TRBV9 and TRBJ2-2; the D is unclear. The CDR3 loop spans 15 amino acids. Trimming removed 4 bases from V and 1 base from J, with 11 bases in between. Germline CDR1 and CDR2: SGDLS and YYNGEE. Together with reference TRBV9 and TRBJ2-2, the CDR3 gives the full variable domain: DSGVTQTPKHLITATGQRVTLRCSPRSGDLSVYWYQQSLDQGLQFLIQYYNGEERAKGNILERFSAQQFPDLHSELNLSSLELGDSALYFCASSSRDKNTGELFFGEGSRLTVL.

The CDR3 here is CASSPGTGVGNTIYF. The CDR3 nucleotides are TGCGCCAGCAGCCCCGGGACAGGGGTTGGAAACACCATATATTTT. This chain uses TRBV5-1 with TRBJ1-3; 10 positions match TRBD1. The germline V gene encodes CDR1 SGHRS and CDR2 YFSETQ. V gave up 4 bases and J gave up 3 bases; unmatched junction bases: 4. CDR3 length: 15 residues.

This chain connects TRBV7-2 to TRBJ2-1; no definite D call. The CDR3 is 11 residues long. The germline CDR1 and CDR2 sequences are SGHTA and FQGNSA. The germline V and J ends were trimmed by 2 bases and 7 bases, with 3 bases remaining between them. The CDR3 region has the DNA TGTGCCAGCAGCTTACAGAATGAGCAGTTCTTC. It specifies CASSLQNEQFF.

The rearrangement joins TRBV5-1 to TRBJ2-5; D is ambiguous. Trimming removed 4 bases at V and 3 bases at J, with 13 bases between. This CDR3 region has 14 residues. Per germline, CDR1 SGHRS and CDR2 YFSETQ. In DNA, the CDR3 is TGCGCCAGCAGCCCGGGCCCGAGCGAAGAGACCCAGTACTTC. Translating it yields CASSPGPSEETQYF.

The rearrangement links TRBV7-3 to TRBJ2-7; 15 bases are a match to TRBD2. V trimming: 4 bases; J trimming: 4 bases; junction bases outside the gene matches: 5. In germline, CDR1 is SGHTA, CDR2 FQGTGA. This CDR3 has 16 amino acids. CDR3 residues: CASSYGLAGGVYEQYF. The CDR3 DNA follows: TGTGCCAGCAGCTATGGACTAGCGGGAGGGGTGTACGAGCAGTACTTC.

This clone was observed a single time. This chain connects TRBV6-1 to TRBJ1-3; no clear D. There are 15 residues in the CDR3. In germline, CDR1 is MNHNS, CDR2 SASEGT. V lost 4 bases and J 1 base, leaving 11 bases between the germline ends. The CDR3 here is CASSGGVGSGNTIYF. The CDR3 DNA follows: TGTGCCAGCAGTGGTGGGGTAGGGTCTGGAAACACCATATATTTT.

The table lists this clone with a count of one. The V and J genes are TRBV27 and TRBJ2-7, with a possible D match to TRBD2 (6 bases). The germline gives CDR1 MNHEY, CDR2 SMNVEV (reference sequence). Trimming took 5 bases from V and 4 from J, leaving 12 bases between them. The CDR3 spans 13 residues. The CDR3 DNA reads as TGTGCCAGCAGTCCGGGACTTCATTACGAGCAGTACTTC. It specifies CASSPGLHYEQYF.

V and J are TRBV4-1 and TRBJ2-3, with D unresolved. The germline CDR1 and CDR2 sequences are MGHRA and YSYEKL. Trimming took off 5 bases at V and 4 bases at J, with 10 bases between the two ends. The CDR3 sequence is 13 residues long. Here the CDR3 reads CASSFTYPDTQYF. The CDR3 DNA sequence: TGCGCCAGCAGCTTTACCTACCCAGATACGCAGTATTTT.

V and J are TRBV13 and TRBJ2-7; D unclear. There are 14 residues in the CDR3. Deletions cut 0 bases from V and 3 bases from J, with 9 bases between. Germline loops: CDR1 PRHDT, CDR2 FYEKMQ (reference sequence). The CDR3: CASSLGSRGYEQYF. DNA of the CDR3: TGTGCCAGCAGCTTAGGCTCTAGAGGCTACGAGCAGTACTTC.

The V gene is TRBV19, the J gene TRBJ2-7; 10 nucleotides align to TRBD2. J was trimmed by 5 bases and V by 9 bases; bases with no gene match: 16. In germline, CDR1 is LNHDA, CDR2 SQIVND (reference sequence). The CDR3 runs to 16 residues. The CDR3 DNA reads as TGTGCCAGGAAGTTTTTCCCCCTAGCGGGAGAACACGAGCAGTACTTC. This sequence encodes CARKFFPLAGEHEQYF.

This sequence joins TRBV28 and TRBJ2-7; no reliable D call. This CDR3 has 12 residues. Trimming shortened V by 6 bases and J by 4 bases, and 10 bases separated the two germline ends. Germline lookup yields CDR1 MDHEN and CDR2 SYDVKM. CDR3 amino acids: CASRSVGYEQYF. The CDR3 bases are TGTGCCAGCAGGTCGGTAGGTTACGAGCAGTACTTC.

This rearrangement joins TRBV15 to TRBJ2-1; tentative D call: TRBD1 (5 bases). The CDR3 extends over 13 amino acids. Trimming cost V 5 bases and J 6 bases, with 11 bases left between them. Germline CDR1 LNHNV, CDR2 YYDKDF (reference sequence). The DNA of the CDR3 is TGTGCCACCAGCTCAAGACAGATCAATGAGCAGTTCTTC. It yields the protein CATSSRQINEQFF.

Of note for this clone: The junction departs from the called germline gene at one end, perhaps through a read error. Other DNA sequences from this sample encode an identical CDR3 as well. DNA of the CDR3: TGTGCTAGCTCACCTACAGGAGGCGGCACTGAAGCTTTCTTT. This translates into CASSPTGGGTEAFF. The gene calls are TRBV18 and TRBJ1-1; a possible D gene is TRBD1 (5 bases). The CDR3 runs 14 residues. From germline, CDR1 is KGHSH and CDR2 LQKENI. Based on the CDR3 plus reference TRBV18 and TRBJ1-1, the full variable domain is NAGVMQNPRHLVRRRGQEARLRCSPMKGHSHVYWYRQLPEEGLKFMVYLQKENIIDESGMPKERFSAEFPKEGPSILRIQQVVRGDSAAYFCASSPTGGGTEAFFGQGTRLTVV.

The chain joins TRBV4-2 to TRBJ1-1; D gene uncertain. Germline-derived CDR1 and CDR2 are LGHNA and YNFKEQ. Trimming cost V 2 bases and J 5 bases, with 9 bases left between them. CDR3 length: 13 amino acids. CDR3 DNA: TGTGCCAGCAGCCAATTACGGGGAACTGAAGCTTTCTTT. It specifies CASSQLRGTEAFF.

The CDR3 DNA reads as TGTGCCAGCTCCGGGGACAGGGGAACTCGGGGCTACACCTTC. Translated, it gives CASSGDRGTRGYTF. The rearrangement uses TRBV18 and TRBJ1-2; 10 nucleotides match TRBD1. The J segment lost 8 bases and the V segment lost 6 bases, leaving 9 bases of the junction unmatched. The CDR3 is made up of 14 amino acids. From germline, CDR1 is KGHSH and CDR2 LQKENI.

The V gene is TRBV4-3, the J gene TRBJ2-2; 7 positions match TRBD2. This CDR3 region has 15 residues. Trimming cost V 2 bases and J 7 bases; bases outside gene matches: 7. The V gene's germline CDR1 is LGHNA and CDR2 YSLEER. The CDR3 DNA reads TGCGCCAGCAGCCAACACACAACTAGCGTCGGGGAGCTGTTTTTT. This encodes CASSQHTTSVGELFF.

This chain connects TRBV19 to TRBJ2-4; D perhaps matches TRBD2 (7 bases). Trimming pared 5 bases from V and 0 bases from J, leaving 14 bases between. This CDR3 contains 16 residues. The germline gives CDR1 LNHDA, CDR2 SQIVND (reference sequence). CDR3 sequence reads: CASSRTGGLAKNIQYF. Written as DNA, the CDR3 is TGTGCCAGTAGTCGAACGGGGGGCCTAGCCAAAAACATTCAGTACTTC.

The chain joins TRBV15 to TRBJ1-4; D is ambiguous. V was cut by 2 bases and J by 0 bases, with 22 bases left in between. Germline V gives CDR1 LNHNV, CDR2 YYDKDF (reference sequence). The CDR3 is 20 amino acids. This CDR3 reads CATSRFRQAHGSSTNEKLFF. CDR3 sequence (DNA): TGTGCCACCAGCAGATTCCGCCAGGCCCACGGGAGCTCAACTAATGAAAAACTGTTTTTT.

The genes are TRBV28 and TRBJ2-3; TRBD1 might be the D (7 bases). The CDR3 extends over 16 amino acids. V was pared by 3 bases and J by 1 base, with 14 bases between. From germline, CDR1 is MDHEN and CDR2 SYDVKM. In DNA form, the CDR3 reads TGTGCCAGCAGTTTTGGAGGGGGCGTGGGCACAGATACGCAGTATTTT. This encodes CASSFGGGVGTDTQYF.

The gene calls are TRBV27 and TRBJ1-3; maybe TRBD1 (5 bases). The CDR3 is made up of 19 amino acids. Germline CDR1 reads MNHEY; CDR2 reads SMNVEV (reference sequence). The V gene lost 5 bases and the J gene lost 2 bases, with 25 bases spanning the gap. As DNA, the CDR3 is TGTGCCAGCAGTCGACCGGTTGCCGGGACGGAATTACCTGGAAACACCATATATTTT. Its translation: CASSRPVAGTELPGNTIYF.

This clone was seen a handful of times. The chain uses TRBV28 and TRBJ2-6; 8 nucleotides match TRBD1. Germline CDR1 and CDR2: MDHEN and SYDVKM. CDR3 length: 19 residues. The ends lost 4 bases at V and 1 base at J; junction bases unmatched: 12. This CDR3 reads CASSWSPGTGISGANVLTF. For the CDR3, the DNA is TGTGCCAGCAGTTGGTCTCCCGGGACAGGCATATCTGGGGCCAACGTCCTGACTTTC.

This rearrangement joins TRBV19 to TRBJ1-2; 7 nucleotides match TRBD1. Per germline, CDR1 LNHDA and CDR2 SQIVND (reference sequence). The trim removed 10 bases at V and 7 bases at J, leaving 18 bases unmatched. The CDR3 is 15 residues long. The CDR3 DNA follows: TGTGCCACTTTTGACAGGGCCCCTGAACTACTTGGCTACACCTTC. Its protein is CATFDRAPELLGYTF.

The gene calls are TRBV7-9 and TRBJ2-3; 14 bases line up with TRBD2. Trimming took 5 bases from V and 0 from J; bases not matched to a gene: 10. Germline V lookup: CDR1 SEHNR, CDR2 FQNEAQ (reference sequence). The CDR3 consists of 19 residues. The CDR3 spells CASSPRLAGGRTSTDTQYF. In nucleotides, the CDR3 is TGTGCCAGCAGCCCCCGACTAGCGGGAGGGCGAACTAGCACAGATACGCAGTATTTT.

The CDR3 here is CASSLDGQGPGEQYF. The CDR3 DNA sequence: TGCGCCAGCAGCTTGGATGGACAGGGTCCGGGAGAGCAGTACTTC. The chain combines TRBV5-1 with TRBJ2-7; 8 bases align to TRBD1. V shed 0 bases and J 7 bases; nucleotides not matched to a gene: 9. This CDR3 spans 15 amino acids. The germline V gene has CDR1 SGHRS and CDR2 YFSETQ. The full variable domain, completed using reference TRBV5-1 and TRBJ2-7, is KAGVTQTPRYLIKTRGQQVTLSCSPISGHRSVSWYQQTPGQGLQFLFEYFSETQRNKGNFPGRFSGRQFSNSRSEMNVSTLELGDSALYLCASSLDGQGPGEQYFGPGTRLTVT.

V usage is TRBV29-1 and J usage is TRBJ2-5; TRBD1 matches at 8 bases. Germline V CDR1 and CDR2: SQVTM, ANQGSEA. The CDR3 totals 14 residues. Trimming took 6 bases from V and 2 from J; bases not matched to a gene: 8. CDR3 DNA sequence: TGCAGCGTGGAGGAGGGGACAGGTCAAGAGACCCAGTACTTC. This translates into CSVEEGTGQETQYF.

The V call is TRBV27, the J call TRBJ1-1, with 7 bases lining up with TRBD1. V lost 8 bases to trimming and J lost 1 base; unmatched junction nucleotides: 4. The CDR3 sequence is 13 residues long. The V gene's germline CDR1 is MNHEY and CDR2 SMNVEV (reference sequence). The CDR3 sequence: CASGAGGNTEAFF. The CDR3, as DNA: TGTGCCAGCGGTGCAGGGGGGAACACTGAAGCTTTCTTT.

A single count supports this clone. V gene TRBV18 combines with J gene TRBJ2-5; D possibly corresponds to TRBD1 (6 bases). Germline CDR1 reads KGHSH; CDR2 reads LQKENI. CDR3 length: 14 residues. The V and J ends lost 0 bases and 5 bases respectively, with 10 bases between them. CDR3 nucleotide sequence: TGTGCCAGCTCACCACCGGGGGCTGGGGAGACCCAGTACTTC. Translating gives CASSPPGAGETQYF.

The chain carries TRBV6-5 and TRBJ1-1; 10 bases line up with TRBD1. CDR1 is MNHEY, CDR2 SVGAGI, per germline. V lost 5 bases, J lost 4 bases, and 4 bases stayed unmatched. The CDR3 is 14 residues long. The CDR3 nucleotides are TGTGCCAGCAGTACAAGGACAGGGGGCACTGAAGCTTTCTTT. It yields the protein CASSTRTGGTEAFF.

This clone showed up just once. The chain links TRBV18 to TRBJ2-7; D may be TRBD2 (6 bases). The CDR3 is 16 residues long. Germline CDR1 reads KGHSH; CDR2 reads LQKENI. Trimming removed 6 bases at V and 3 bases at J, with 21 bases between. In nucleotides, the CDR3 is TGTGCCAGCTCCTTACTGTCGGGACGGGGGAGCTACGAGCAGTACTTC. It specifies CASSLLSGRGSYEQYF.